The T cell receptor (beta chain) described here comes from a study of tumor-infiltrating lymphocytes in localized non-small cell lung cancer. Study-wide background: Some samples were collected after neoadjuvant chemotherapy; smokers, never-smokers and several histologies were included. Each patient gave resected tumor and non-adjacent uninvolved lung tissue.

The data were produced by immunoSEQ multiplex PCR, yet TCRdb's version contains in-frame clones alone and is incomplete. The table records about 23,000 clones, 73% of them present only once. Germline CDR1 reads SNHLY; CDR2 reads FYNNEI. The CDR3 has 14 residues. V was clipped by 6 bases and J by 6 bases, with 17 bases between them. The rearrangement joins TRBV2 to TRBJ1-1; perhaps TRBD1 as D (5 bases). The sequence was obtained from a human donor with non-small cell lung cancer. Sequenced input: lung tumor tissue. CDR3 sequence: CASRTVNWGAEAFF. CDR3 nucleotide sequence: TGTGCCAGCAGGACAGTAAACTGGGGCGCTGAAGCTTTCTTT. The whole variable domain, filled in from reference TRBV2 and TRBJ1-1, reads EPEVTQTPSHQVTQMGQEVILRCVPISNHLYFYWYRQILGQKVEFLVSFYNNEISEKSEIFDDQFSVERPDGSNFTLKIRSTKLEDSAMYFCASRTVNWGAEAFFGQGTRLTVV.